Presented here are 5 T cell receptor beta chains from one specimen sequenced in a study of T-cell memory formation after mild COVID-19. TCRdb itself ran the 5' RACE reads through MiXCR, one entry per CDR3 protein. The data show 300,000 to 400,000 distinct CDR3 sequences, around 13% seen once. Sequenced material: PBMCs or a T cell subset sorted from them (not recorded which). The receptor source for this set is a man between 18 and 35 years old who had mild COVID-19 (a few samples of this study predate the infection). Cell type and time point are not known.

CDR3 in DNA: TGTGCCAGTACTACAGTGCCCTTTGGCGGGGAGCTGTTTTTT. This translates into CASTTVPFGGELFF. The chain recombines TRBV19 with TRBJ2-2; D remains ambiguous. Per the germline V gene, CDR1 is LNHDA and CDR2 is SQIVND (reference sequence). The CDR3 has 14 residues. Trimming removed 7 bases at V and 7 bases at J, with 16 bases between.

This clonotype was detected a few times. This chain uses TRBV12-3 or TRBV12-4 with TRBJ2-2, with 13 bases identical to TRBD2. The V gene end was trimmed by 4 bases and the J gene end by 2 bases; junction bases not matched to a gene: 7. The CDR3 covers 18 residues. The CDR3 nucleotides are TGTGCCAGCAGTTCGGGGACTAGCGGGGTACTAAACACCGGGGAGCTGTTTTTT. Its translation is CASSSGTSGVLNTGELFF.

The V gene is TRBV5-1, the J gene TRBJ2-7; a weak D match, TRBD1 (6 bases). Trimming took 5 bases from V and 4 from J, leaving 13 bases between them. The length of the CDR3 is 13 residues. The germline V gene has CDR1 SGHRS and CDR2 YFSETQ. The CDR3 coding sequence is TGCGCCAGCAGACCAGAAACAGGGTACGAGCAGTACTTC. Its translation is CASRPETGYEQYF. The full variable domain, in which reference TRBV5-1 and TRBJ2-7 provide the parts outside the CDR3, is KAGVTQTPRYLIKTRGQQVTLSCSPISGHRSVSWYQQTPGQGLQFLFEYFSETQRNKGNFPGRFSGRQFSNSRSEMNVSTLELGDSALYLCASRPETGYEQYFGPGTRLTVT.

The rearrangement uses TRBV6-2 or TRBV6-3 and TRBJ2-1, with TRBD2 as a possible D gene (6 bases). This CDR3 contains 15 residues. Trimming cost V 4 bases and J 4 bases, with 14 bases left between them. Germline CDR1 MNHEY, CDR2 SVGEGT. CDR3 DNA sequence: TGTGCCAGCAGTTTCGGGGGACCGGCTTACAATGAGCAGTTCTTC. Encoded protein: CASSFGGPAYNEQFF.

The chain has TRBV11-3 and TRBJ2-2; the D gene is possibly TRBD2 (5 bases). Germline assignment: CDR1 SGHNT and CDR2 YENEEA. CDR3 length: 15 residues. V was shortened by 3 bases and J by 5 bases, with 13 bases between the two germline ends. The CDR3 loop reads CASSFRGYRTGELFF. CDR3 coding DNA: TGTGCCAGCAGCTTCCGAGGGTATCGGACCGGGGAGCTGTTTTTT.